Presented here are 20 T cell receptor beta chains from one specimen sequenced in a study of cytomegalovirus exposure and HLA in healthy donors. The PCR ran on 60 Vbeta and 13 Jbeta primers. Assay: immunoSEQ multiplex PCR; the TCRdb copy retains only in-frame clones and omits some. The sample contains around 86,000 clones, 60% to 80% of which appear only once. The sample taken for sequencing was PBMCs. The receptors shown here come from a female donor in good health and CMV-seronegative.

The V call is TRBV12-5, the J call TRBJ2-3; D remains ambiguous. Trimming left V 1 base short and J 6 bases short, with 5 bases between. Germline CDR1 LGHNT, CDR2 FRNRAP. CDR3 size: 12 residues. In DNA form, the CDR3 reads TGTGCTAGTGGTTTGGCTCTGGATACGCAGTATTTT. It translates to CASGLALDTQYF.

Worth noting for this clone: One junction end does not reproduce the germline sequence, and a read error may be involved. CDR3 residues: CSSSELPGYGYTF. The CDR3 DNA sequence: TGTTCCAGCAGCGAATTGCCGGGGTATGGCTACACCTTC. The rearrangement links TRBV7-9 to TRBJ1-2; D unresolved. CDR1 SEHNR and CDR2 FQNEAQ come from the germline V gene (reference sequence). The CDR3 runs to 13 residues.

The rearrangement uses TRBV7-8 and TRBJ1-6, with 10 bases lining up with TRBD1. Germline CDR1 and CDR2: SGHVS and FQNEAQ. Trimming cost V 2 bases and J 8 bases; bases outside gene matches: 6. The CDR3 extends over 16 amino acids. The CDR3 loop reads CASSLNTGTGDSPLHF. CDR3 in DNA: TGTGCCAGCAGCTTAAACACCGGGACAGGGGATTCACCCCTCCACTTT.

The CDR3 spells CATNVRQGARDGYTF. The CDR3 nucleotides read TGTGCCACCAACGTGCGCCAGGGGGCCCGGGATGGCTACACCTTC. This chain links TRBV15 with TRBJ1-2; 8 nucleotides match TRBD1. The CDR3 is made up of 15 amino acids. Germline V lookup: CDR1 LNHNV, CDR2 YYDKDF (reference sequence). Trimming at V came to 7 bases and at J to 6 bases, leaving 13 bases not matched to a gene.

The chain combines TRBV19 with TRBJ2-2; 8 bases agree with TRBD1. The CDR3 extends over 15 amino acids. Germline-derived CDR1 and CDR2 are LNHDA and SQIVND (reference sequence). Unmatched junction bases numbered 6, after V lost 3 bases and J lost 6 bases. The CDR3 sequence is CASSMTGDGPGELFF. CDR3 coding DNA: TGTGCCAGTAGTATGACAGGGGATGGGCCCGGGGAGCTGTTTTTT.

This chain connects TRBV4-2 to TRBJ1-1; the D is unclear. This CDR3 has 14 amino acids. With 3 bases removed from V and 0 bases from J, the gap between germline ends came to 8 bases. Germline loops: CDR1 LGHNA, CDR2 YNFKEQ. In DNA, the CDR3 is TGTGCCAGCAGCCATGATACTGTGAACACTGAAGCTTTCTTT. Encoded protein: CASSHDTVNTEAFF.

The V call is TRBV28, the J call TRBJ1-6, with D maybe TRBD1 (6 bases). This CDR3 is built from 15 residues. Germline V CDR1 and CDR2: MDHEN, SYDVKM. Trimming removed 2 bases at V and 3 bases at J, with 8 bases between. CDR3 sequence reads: CASSLLQGYNSPLHF. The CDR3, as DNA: TGTGCCAGCAGTTTACTACAGGGCTATAATTCACCCCTCCACTTT.

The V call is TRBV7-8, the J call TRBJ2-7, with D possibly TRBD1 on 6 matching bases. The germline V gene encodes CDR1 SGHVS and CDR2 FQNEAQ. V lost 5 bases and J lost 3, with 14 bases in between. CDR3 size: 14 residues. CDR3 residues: CASSPRQGSYEQYF. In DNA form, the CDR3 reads TGTGCCAGCAGCCCCCGGCAGGGGAGCTACGAGCAGTACTTC.

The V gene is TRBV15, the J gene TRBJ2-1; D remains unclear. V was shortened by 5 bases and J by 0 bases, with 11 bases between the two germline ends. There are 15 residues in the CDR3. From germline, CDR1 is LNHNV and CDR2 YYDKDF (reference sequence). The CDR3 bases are TGTGCCACCAGCTATTCTCGGAGCTCCTACAATGAGCAGTTCTTC. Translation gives CATSYSRSSYNEQFF.

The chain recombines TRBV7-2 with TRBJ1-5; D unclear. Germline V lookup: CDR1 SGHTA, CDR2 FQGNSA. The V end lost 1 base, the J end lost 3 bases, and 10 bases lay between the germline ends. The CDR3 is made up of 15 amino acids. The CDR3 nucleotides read TGTGCCAGCAGCTTAGGGCAGGTTAACAATCAGCCCCAGCATTTT. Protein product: CASSLGQVNNQPQHF.

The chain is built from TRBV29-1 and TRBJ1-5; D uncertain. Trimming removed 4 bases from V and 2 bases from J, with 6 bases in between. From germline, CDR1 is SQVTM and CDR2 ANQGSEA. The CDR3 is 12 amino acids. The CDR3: CSVGGGNQPQHF. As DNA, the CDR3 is TGCAGCGTTGGAGGAGGCAATCAGCCCCAGCATTTT.

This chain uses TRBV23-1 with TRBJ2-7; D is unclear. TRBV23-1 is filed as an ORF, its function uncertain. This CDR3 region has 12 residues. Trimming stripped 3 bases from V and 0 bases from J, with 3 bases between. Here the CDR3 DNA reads TGCGCCAGCAGTCACTCCTCCTACGAGCAGTACTTC. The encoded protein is CASSHSSYEQYF.

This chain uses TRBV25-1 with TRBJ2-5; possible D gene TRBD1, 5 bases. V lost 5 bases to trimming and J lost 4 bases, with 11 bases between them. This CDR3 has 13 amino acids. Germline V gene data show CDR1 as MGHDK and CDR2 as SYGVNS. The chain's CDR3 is CASSKGDTETQYF. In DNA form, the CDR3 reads TGTGCCAGCAGTAAAGGGGATACAGAGACCCAGTACTTC.

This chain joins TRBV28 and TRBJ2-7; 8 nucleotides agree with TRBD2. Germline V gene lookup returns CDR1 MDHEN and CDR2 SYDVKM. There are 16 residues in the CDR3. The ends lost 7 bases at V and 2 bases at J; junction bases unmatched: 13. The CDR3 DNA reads TGTGCCAGCACACCTCTAGGTGGGACTAGACCCTACGAGCAGTACTTC. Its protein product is CASTPLGGTRPYEQYF. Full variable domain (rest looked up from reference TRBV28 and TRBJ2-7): DVKVTQSSRYLVKRTGEKVFLECVQDMDHENMFWYRQDPGLGLRLIYFSYDVKMKEKGDIPEGYSVSREKKERFSLILESASTNQTSMYLCASTPLGGTRPYEQYFGPGTRLTVT.

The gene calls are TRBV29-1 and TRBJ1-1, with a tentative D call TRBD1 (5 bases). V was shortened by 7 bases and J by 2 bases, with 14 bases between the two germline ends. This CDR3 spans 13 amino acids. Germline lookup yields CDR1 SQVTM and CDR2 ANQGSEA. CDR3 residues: CSARLQENTEAFF. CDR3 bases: TGCAGCGCGAGATTACAGGAAAACACTGAAGCTTTCTTT.

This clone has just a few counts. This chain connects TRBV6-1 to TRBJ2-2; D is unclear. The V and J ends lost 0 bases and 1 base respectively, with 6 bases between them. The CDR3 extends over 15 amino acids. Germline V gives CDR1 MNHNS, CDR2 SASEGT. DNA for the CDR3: TGTGCCAGCAGTGAAGCGTCACTGAACACCGGGGAGCTGTTTTTT. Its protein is CASSEASLNTGELFF.

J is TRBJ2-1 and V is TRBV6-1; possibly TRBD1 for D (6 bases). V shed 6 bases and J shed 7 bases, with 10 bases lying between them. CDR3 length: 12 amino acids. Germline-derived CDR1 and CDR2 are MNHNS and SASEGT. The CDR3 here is CASRVTGNEQFF. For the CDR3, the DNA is TGTGCCAGCAGAGTAACAGGGAATGAGCAGTTCTTC.

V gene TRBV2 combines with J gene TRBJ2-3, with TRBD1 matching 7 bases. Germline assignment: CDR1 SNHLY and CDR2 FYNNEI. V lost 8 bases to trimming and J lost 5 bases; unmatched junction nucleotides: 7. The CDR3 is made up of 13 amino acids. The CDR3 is CASGQDRVDTQYF. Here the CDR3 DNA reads TGTGCCAGCGGACAAGACAGGGTAGATACGCAGTATTTT.

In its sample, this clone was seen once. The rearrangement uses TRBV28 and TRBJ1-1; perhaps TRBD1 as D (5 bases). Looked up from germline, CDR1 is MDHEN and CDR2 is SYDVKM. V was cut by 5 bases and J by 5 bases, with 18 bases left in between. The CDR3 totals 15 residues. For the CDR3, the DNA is TGTGCCAGCAGTCCAGGGAAAGGGGTAGGGACTGAAGCTTTCTTT. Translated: CASSPGKGVGTEAFF.

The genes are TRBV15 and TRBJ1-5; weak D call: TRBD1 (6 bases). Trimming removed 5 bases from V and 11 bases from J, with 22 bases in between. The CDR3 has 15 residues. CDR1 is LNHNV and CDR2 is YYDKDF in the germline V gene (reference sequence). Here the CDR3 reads CATSPNWGGGGAQHF. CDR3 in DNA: TGTGCCACCAGCCCAAATTGGGGGGGCGGCGGGGCCCAGCATTTT.